This entry features one T cell receptor beta chain sequence. Antigen unknown. The data stem from a study of cytomegalovirus exposure and HLA in healthy donors. Study conclusions and caveats: Earlier findings revealed that most TCR beta V segments proved productive either about 90% or about 30% of the time.

60 Vbeta and 13 Jbeta primers were used in PCR. Sequenced by immunoSEQ multiplex PCR; TCRdb stores in-frame clones only, minus some. The top ten clones hold about 3.8% of a sample with over 200,000 clones, 70% to 85% of them seen once. The germline gives CDR1 MNHNS, CDR2 SASEGT. This CDR3 contains 14 residues. Deletions cut 5 bases from V and 7 bases from J, with 17 bases between. This chain joins TRBV6-1 and TRBJ1-1; a weak D match, TRBD1 (6 bases). Material: PBMCs. The sequence came from a male donor in good health and CMV-seronegative. The CDR3 DNA follows: TGTGCCAGCAGTTATTCCCCGGACAGTTTTGAAGCTTTCTTT. Translated, it gives CASSYSPDSFEAFF.